This entry concerns a single T cell receptor (beta chain). The antigen is undetermined. This sample stems from a study of CD8+ T cells in alopecia areata. Study findings and constraints: Sequence data from scalp samples additionally include resident alphabeta T cells of normal skin.

Sequencing templates came from extracted RNA that was reverse transcribed into cDNA. TCRdb's table, derived via immunoSEQ multiplex PCR, lists solely in-frame clones and lacks some. Of 150,000 to 200,000 clones in the sample, roughly 66% were seen once. V lost 9 bases, J lost 6 bases, and 16 bases stayed unmatched. This CDR3 is 15 amino acids long. Germline CDR1 SGHRS, CDR2 YFSETQ. The TCR originated in a human donor with alopecia areata. The chain recombines TRBV5-1 with TRBJ2-3; 7 bases align to TRBD1. The starting material was CD8+ T cells sorted from blood, obtained at week 0. The CDR3 nucleotides read TGCGCCACCCAACTTGGGACAGTGAATTCGGATACGCAGTATTTT. Protein sequence: CATQLGTVNSDTQYF.